Below, 15 T cell receptor beta chains from the same sample are listed, as sequenced in a study of graft-versus-host responses after intestinal transplantation. The assay was immunoSEQ multiplex PCR, and TCRdb's table has in-frame clones only and misses some. The data hold 100,000 or so clones, with 92% observed a single time. These receptors' antigens are unknown. The sequenced sample was unstimulated CD4+ T cells sorted from spleen or lymph node cells, obtained before intestinal transplant. The receptors here all came from a human donor who received an intestinal transplant.

V gene TRBV4-3 combines with J gene TRBJ1-6; 9 positions match TRBD1. This CDR3 contains 14 residues. Looked up from germline, CDR1 is LGHNA and CDR2 is YSLEER. V trimming: 1 base; J trimming: 15 bases; junction bases outside the gene matches: 7. The CDR3 nucleotides read TGCGCCAGCAGCCAAGCCGACAGGGGGGGGGTCCTCCACTTT. It is translated as CASSQADRGGVLHF.

This chain links TRBV6-6 with TRBJ1-6; 8 bases line up with TRBD1. CDR3 length: 15 amino acids. The germline CDR1 and CDR2 sequences are MNHNY and SVGAGI (reference sequence). The V and J ends lost 6 bases and 11 bases, in that order; junction bases with no gene match: 12. The DNA of the CDR3 is TGTGCCAGCAGCCAAATGAAACAGGGGGAGGCACCCCTCCACTTT. Protein: CASSQMKQGEAPLHF.

The CDR3 DNA sequence: TGCGCCAGCAGCCAAGAGGGACAGAGCTCCTACGAGCAGTACTTC. Translation: CASSQEGQSSYEQYF. The rearrangement links TRBV4-1 to TRBJ2-7; TRBD1 aligns across 7 bases. The CDR3 is made up of 15 amino acids. Germline CDR1 is MGHRA and CDR2 is YSYEKL. Unmatched junction bases numbered 2, after V lost 0 bases and J lost 0 bases.

The V call is TRBV19, the J call TRBJ1-5, with a weak D call TRBD1 (5 bases). V gave up 2 bases and J gave up 6 bases, with 14 bases separating them. This CDR3 contains 15 residues. Per germline, CDR1 LNHDA and CDR2 SQIVND (reference sequence). The CDR3 coding sequence is TGTGCCAGTAGTATATGGGGGGTTTCAGGTCAGCCCCAGCATTTT. This translates into CASSIWGVSGQPQHF.

V usage is TRBV5-1 and J usage is TRBJ2-2, with 8 bases fitting TRBD2. The germline gives CDR1 SGHRS, CDR2 YFSETQ. With 2 bases clipped from V and 1 base from J, the junction kept 1 base outside the gene matches. The CDR3 has 15 residues. The CDR3 sequence is CASSLRGGNTGELFF. DNA of the CDR3: TGCGCCAGCAGCTTACGGGGGGGGAACACCGGGGAGCTGTTTTTT.

The V call is TRBV30, the J call TRBJ2-7; 9 bases align to TRBD2. This CDR3 is built from 14 residues. The J segment lost 6 bases and the V segment lost 3 bases, leaving 9 bases of the junction unmatched. Germline assignment: CDR1 GTSNPN and CDR2 SVGIG (reference sequence). As DNA, the CDR3 is TGTGCCTGGAGCTTACTAGCGGGTTTTCCCGAGCAGTACTTC. Protein: CAWSLLAGFPEQYF.

The chain employs TRBV6-5 and TRBJ1-1; D is uncertain. The germline gives CDR1 MNHEY, CDR2 SVGAGI. V was cut by 6 bases and J by 1 base, with 15 bases left in between. There are 15 residues in the CDR3. The CDR3 DNA sequence: TGTGCCAGCAGCCGGACTGACTCTAGGAACACTGAAGCTTTCTTT. Translation gives CASSRTDSRNTEAFF.

This chain connects TRBV11-3 to TRBJ2-2, with 9 bases lining up with TRBD1. The CDR3 runs 15 residues. V shed 5 bases and J 4 bases; nucleotides not matched to a gene: 5. Germline-derived CDR1 and CDR2 are SGHNT and YENEEA. CDR3 sequence: CASSQNRGLTGELFF. The CDR3, as DNA: TGTGCCAGCAGCCAAAACAGGGGGCTCACCGGGGAGCTGTTTTTT.

J is TRBJ1-5 and V is TRBV6-6; no reliable D call. The V gene lost 7 bases and the J gene lost 2 bases, with 9 bases spanning the gap. CDR1 is MNHNY and CDR2 is SVGAGI in the germline V gene (reference sequence). This CDR3 is built from 13 residues. This CDR3 is CASKPGGNQPQHF. The DNA for the CDR3 is TGTGCCAGCAAACCGGGAGGCAATCAGCCCCAGCATTTT.

The chain recombines TRBV6-1 with TRBJ2-1; perhaps TRBD1 as D (5 bases). The CDR3 is 12 amino acids. Germline V lookup: CDR1 MNHNS, CDR2 SASEGT. Trimming took 10 bases from V and 3 from J, leaving 10 bases between them. This CDR3 reads CAMTDSYNEQFF. CDR3 DNA: TGTGCCATGACTGACAGCTACAATGAGCAGTTCTTC.

The chain has TRBV5-4 and TRBJ2-1, with D perhaps TRBD2 (5 bases). V was clipped by 7 bases and J by 0 bases, with 14 bases between them. Germline V lookup: CDR1 SGHNT, CDR2 YYREEE (reference sequence). The CDR3 has 15 amino acids. The CDR3 sequence is CASGQGLASYNEQFF. The CDR3 DNA follows: TGTGCCAGCGGCCAAGGACTGGCCTCCTACAATGAGCAGTTCTTC.

This rearrangement joins TRBV6-5 to TRBJ2-1; TRBD2 agrees at 8 bases. This CDR3 is built from 15 residues. V lost 7 bases and J lost 6; bases outside the gene matches: 11. The germline CDR1 and CDR2 sequences are MNHEY and SVGAGI. The CDR3 DNA sequence: TGTGCCAGCAAAGAGAGCGGGAGCGGGATCAATGAGCAGTTCTTC. This translates into CASKESGSGINEQFF.

The chain uses TRBV7-9 and TRBJ2-1; D remains unclear. From germline, CDR1 is SEHNR and CDR2 FQNEAQ (reference sequence). Deletions cut 7 bases from V and 0 bases from J, with 19 bases between. This CDR3 is 17 amino acids long. CDR3: CASTIAYSTSSYNEQFF. DNA for the CDR3: TGTGCCAGCACCATAGCTTATTCAACCAGCTCCTACAATGAGCAGTTCTTC.

The V and J genes are TRBV28 and TRBJ2-7; 11 nucleotides align to TRBD2. There are 15 residues in the CDR3. Germline V gene lookup returns CDR1 MDHEN and CDR2 SYDVKM. Trimming cost V 3 bases and J 3 bases; bases outside gene matches: 4. The chain's CDR3 is CASSFPLAGGYEQYF. DNA of the CDR3: TGTGCCAGCAGTTTCCCTCTAGCGGGAGGCTACGAGCAGTACTTC.

CDR3 region: CASSLRQSYGYTF. The DNA of the CDR3 is TGTGCCAGCAGCTTGAGACAGTCCTATGGCTACACCTTC. The V and J genes are TRBV7-2 and TRBJ1-2; tentative D call: TRBD1 (5 bases). This CDR3 spans 13 amino acids. V lost 3 bases to trimming and J lost 4 bases, with 9 bases between them. Germline assignment: CDR1 SGHTA and CDR2 FQGNSA. The variable domain in full, completed from reference TRBV7-2 and TRBJ1-2, reads GAGVSQSPSNKVTEKGKDVELRCDPISGHTALYWYRQSLGQGLEFLIYFQGNSAPDKSGLPSDRFSAERTGGSVSTLTIQRTQQEDSAVYLCASSLRQSYGYTFGSGTRLTVV.